One sample yielded the 9 T cell receptor beta chains listed below, sequenced in a study of blood T cell repertoires in COVID-19. Using immunoSEQ multiplex PCR, the repertoire was profiled, and TCRdb retains in-frame clones only, with some absent. The repertoire holds approximately 210,000 clones, with roughly 94% as singletons. Specimen: peripheral blood. The receptors shown here come from a man aged 25 to 40 with COVID-19, enrolled during active disease.

V and J are TRBV25-1 and TRBJ1-1, with D maybe TRBD1 (5 bases). With 1 base removed from V and 5 bases from J, the gap between germline ends came to 14 bases. The CDR3 has 15 residues. The V gene's germline CDR1 is MGHDK and CDR2 SYGVNS. The chain's CDR3 is CASSELQGKRTEAFF. The CDR3 coding sequence is TGTGCCAGCAGTGAATTGCAGGGTAAGAGGACTGAAGCTTTCTTT.

The chain couples TRBV7-9 to TRBJ1-4; D is unclear. The germline V gene has CDR1 SEHNR and CDR2 FQNEAQ (reference sequence). The CDR3 length is 15 residues. The V gene lost 5 bases and the J gene lost 0 bases, with 10 bases spanning the gap. The chain's CDR3 is CASSPGQATNEKLFF. The CDR3 region has the DNA TGTGCCAGCAGCCCAGGCCAGGCAACTAATGAAAAACTGTTTTTT.

CDR3 coding DNA: TGTGCCAGCAGCCGTAATGGACAGGGAGATCGCGGCTACACCTTC. This sequence encodes CASSRNGQGDRGYTF. The chain combines TRBV6-4 with TRBJ1-2; 8 positions match TRBD1. The V and J ends lost 6 bases and 8 bases, in that order; junction bases with no gene match: 14. The germline V gene encodes CDR1 MRHNA and CDR2 SNTAGT. There are 15 residues in the CDR3.

Regarding this clone: The sample contains more than one DNA sequence encoding this CDR3. This chain joins TRBV30 and TRBJ1-5; no clear D gene. The CDR3 spans 13 residues. V lost 4 bases, J lost 1 base, and 8 bases lay in between. Germline V gives CDR1 GTSNPN, CDR2 SVGIG (reference sequence). For the CDR3, the DNA is TGTGCCTGGACACTAGGGAGCAATCAGCCCCAGCATTTT. It translates to CAWTLGSNQPQHF.

The rearrangement uses TRBV6-5 and TRBJ1-5; 9 nucleotides match TRBD1. Germline CDR1 is MNHEY and CDR2 is SVGAGI. The CDR3 has 15 amino acids. V shed 4 bases and J 4 bases; nucleotides not matched to a gene: 5. The CDR3 DNA reads TGTGCCAGCAGTTCCGGGACAGGGCAGAATCAGCCCCAGCATTTT. This codes for CASSSGTGQNQPQHF.

This clone was detected once. The rearrangement links TRBV5-1 to TRBJ2-3, with a tentative D call TRBD1 (6 bases). V lost 0 bases to trimming and J lost 4 bases, with 12 bases between them. The V gene's germline CDR1 is SGHRS and CDR2 YFSETQ. The length of the CDR3 is 15 residues. For the CDR3, the DNA is TGCGCCAGCAGCTTGGCTGGGGGCGTCGCAGATACGCAGTATTTT. Its protein product is CASSLAGGVADTQYF.

This clone was seen once. The chain links TRBV4-1 to TRBJ2-7; possibly TRBD2 for D (6 bases). V was clipped by 4 bases and J by 3 bases, with 13 bases between them. The germline CDR1 and CDR2 sequences are MGHRA and YSYEKL. This CDR3 has 14 residues. The CDR3 sequence: CASSPNRGFYEQYF. CDR3 coding DNA: TGCGCCAGCAGCCCTAACCGGGGGTTCTACGAGCAGTACTTC.

The chain is built from TRBV12-3 or TRBV12-4 and TRBJ1-2; possible D gene TRBD1, 5 bases. The CDR3 totals 12 residues. The V end was cut by 1 base, the J end by 13 bases, with 13 bases between. The CDR3 DNA sequence: TGTGCCAGCAGTTTAGAAGGGGATCAAGGCACCTTC. Translation gives CASSLEGDQGTF.

In the case of this clone: Other DNA sequences within the sample encode an identical CDR3. The chain combines TRBV19 with TRBJ1-3; no firm D call. This CDR3 comprises 12 residues. The germline CDR1 and CDR2 sequences are LNHDA and SQIVND (reference sequence). Trimming stripped 9 bases from V and 0 bases from J, with 6 bases between. This CDR3 reads CASRSSGNTIYF. For the CDR3, the DNA is TGTGCCAGCCGTTCCTCTGGAAACACCATATATTTT.